The sample holds a few counts of the clone carrying this T cell receptor (beta chain). This specimen belongs to a study of ipilimumab plus nivolumab after autologous stem cell transplantation. Through week 26, nivolumab 3 mg/kg IV was given weeks 1, 4, 7, 10, then biweekly. Generated by immunoSEQ multiplex PCR, the TCRdb table keeps only in-frame clones and is missing some. The sample shows approximately 80,000 clones, around 80% of them seen only once. J lost 3 bases, V lost 1 base, and 1 base had no gene match. The CDR3 is 14 residues long. Germline assignment: CDR1 SGDLS and CDR2 YYNGEE. The receptor comes from a male donor with diffuse large B-cell lymphoma. V is TRBV9 and J is TRBJ2-3; 8 nucleotides line up with TRBD1. The sample consisted of PBMCs, taken in a trial of ipilimumab plus nivolumab as post-transplant consolidation. The CDR3 loop reads CASSVQGATDTQYF. The CDR3 nucleotides read TGTGCCAGCAGCGTACAGGGGGCAACAGATACGCAGTATTTT.